The T cell receptor beta chain under discussion was sequenced for a study of CD4 T cells in relation to SARS-CoV-2 and coronaviruses. Whole-study results and caveats: No donor gave both pre-pandemic and post-infection samples. Compared with monoreactive clones, crossreactive clones showed significantly weaker SARS-CoV-2 expansion.

Looked up from germline, CDR1 is SGHTA and CDR2 is FQGTGA. The CDR3 runs to 15 residues. Trimming stripped 5 bases from V and 4 bases from J, with 17 bases between. About this clone: Its antigen is unidentified.

The protocol was immunoSEQ multiplex PCR, while the TCRdb copy is restricted to in-frame clones and leaves out a portion. The sample has roughly 17,000 clones, around three quarters seen once. Unexposed donor CD4+ T cells date from about 2010-2018, before the COVID-19 pandemic. After approximately 10 days of culture, CD4+ T cells were isolated. The V gene is TRBV7-3, the J gene TRBJ1-1; a weak D match, TRBD1 (6 bases). This TCR was sampled from a human donor in good health. Sequenced material: CD4+ T cells from PBMCs, cultured in vitro. CDR3 sequence reads: CASSPNGGARTEAFF. The CDR3 DNA reads TGTGCCAGCAGCCCGAACGGGGGGGCGCGCACTGAAGCTTTCTTT.